Listed below are T cell receptor beta chains from one sample, sequenced in a study of blood T cells in healthy people across ages. Using its own MiXCR run on the 5' RACE reads, TCRdb lists one record per CDR3 protein. The data show over 1,200,000 distinct CDR3 sequences, approximately 59% seen once. Sequenced input: blood. These receptors were obtained from a man younger than 35 in good health. Both conserved end residues are part of each CDR3. Size is stated for part of the rows, as once, few or many counts, or as a class when the clone is expanded.

V gene: TRBV2; clone size: NA; J gene: TRBJ2-7; CDR3 protein: CASSGLRDRVFYEQYF
V gene: TRBV10-3; clone size: NA; J gene: TRBJ2-5; CDR3 protein: CAISDPVGGQETQYF
V gene: TRBV27; clone size: NA; J gene: TRBJ2-1; CDR3 protein: CASSLRPSGNEQFF
V gene: TRBV15; clone size: few; J gene: TRBJ2-4; CDR3 protein: CATSRSREASGGKNIQYF
V gene: TRBV29-1; clone size: NA; J gene: TRBJ1-4; CDR3 protein: CSGGDSLAEKLFF
V gene: TRBV11-2; clone size: NA; J gene: NA; CDR3 protein: CASSLVGGGIFYEQYF
V gene: TRBV3-1; clone size: NA; J gene: TRBJ2-5; CDR3 protein: CASSRMSGIEIQETQYF
V gene: TRBV10-3; clone size: few; J gene: TRBJ1-1; CDR3 protein: CAIRGRTEAFF
V gene: TRBV12-3/TRBV12-4; clone size: NA; J gene: TRBJ1-1; CDR3 protein: CASSLAHIMNTEAFF
V gene: TRBV7-8; clone size: NA; J gene: TRBJ2-2; CDR3 protein: CASSLGLAGAYPTGELFF
V gene: TRBV15; clone size: NA; J gene: TRBJ2-7; CDR3 protein: CATNRENRRIYEQYF
V gene: TRBV15; clone size: once; J gene: TRBJ2-1; CDR3 protein: CATSSGAGPYNEQFF
V gene: TRBV4-1; clone size: NA; J gene: TRBJ2-2; CDR3 protein: CASNNPQRRTGELFF
V gene: TRBV7-9; clone size: NA; J gene: TRBJ2-3; CDR3 protein: CASSLNRGDTQYF
V gene: TRBV7-2; clone size: few; J gene: TRBJ2-7; CDR3 protein: CASSPDASRDEQYF
V gene: TRBV7-6; clone size: NA; J gene: TRBJ2-3; CDR3 protein: CASSPHLTSGGDTQYF
V gene: TRBV29-1; clone size: once; J gene: TRBJ2-2; CDR3 protein: CSVEEQNTGELFF
V gene: TRBV28; clone size: NA; J gene: NA; CDR3 protein: CASSSPGHPPYEQYF
V gene: TRBV6-1; clone size: NA; J gene: TRBJ1-1; CDR3 protein: CASTLERNTEAFF
V gene: TRBV2; clone size: NA; J gene: TRBJ1-2; CDR3 protein: CASSEGSSGYTF
V gene: TRBV20-1; clone size: NA; J gene: TRBJ1-1; CDR3 protein: CSAGGDKSEAFF
V gene: TRBV27; clone size: NA; J gene: TRBJ2-3; CDR3 protein: CASRIFSSGDLDTQYF
V gene: TRBV7-9; clone size: once; J gene: TRBJ2-1; CDR3 protein: CASGADIYNEQFF
V gene: TRBV4-1; clone size: NA; J gene: NA; CDR3 protein: CASSQEGREGHEQYF
V gene: TRBV20-1; clone size: NA; J gene: TRBJ2-1; CDR3 protein: CSANSNSGSQDEQFF
V gene: TRBV4-2; clone size: few; J gene: TRBJ2-1; CDR3 protein: CASSKGTSGSWDEQFF
V gene: TRBV7-7; clone size: NA; J gene: TRBJ2-7; CDR3 protein: CTSSLKPWGVNYNEQYF
V gene: TRBV2; clone size: NA; J gene: TRBJ2-7; CDR3 protein: CASLIARGLSEQYF
V gene: TRBV5-5; clone size: NA; J gene: NA; CDR3 protein: CASSLGTWSGAYEQYF
V gene: TRBV20-1; clone size: NA; J gene: TRBJ2-6; CDR3 protein: CSATGGHSGANVLTF
V gene: TRBV20-1; clone size: NA; J gene: TRBJ2-1; CDR3 protein: CSARETGTGVLGHEQFF
V gene: TRBV5-6; clone size: few; J gene: TRBJ2-1; CDR3 protein: CASSLGDRANEQFF
V gene: TRBV27; clone size: NA; J gene: TRBJ2-7; CDR3 protein: CASSPWTSGRGAYEQYF
V gene: TRBV20-1; clone size: once; J gene: TRBJ1-1; CDR3 protein: CSARRGWLNTEAFF
V gene: TRBV12-3/TRBV12-4; clone size: NA; J gene: TRBJ1-2; CDR3 protein: CASSPRIGHGYTF
V gene: TRBV5-6; clone size: NA; J gene: TRBJ2-7; CDR3 protein: CASSLKRTIYEQYF
V gene: TRBV7-2; clone size: once; J gene: TRBJ2-5; CDR3 protein: CASSTHLDGGLRETQYF
V gene: TRBV12-3/TRBV12-4; clone size: NA; J gene: TRBJ1-2; CDR3 protein: CASSGVPATYGYTF
V gene: TRBV10-3; clone size: NA; J gene: TRBJ2-3; CDR3 protein: CAIAGTETTTDTQYF
V gene: TRBV6-5; clone size: few; J gene: TRBJ1-6; CDR3 protein: CASSPETETLHF
V gene: TRBV7-9; clone size: few; J gene: NA; CDR3 protein: CASSSPQGHEQYF
V gene: TRBV5-1; clone size: few; J gene: TRBJ2-1; CDR3 protein: CASSLALARVGDEQFF
V gene: TRBV4-1; clone size: few; J gene: TRBJ1-6; CDR3 protein: CASSQDVSYNSPLHF
V gene: TRBV20-1; clone size: NA; J gene: TRBJ2-1; CDR3 protein: CSAVEGWEQFF
V gene: TRBV24-1; clone size: NA; J gene: TRBJ2-1; CDR3 protein: CATSGRFSYNEQFF